These T cell receptor beta chains were read from a single sample in a study of shared clonotypes between healthy human individuals. The assay was immunoSEQ multiplex PCR, and TCRdb's table has in-frame clones only and misses some. The sample holds some 1 million clones; around 74% are singletons and the top ten take approximately 1.5%. The specimen sequenced was memory CD4+ T cells sorted from blood. The receptors were sampled from a man between 18 and 35 years old in good health. Each CDR3 is given with its conserved first and last residue. D genes are given only for firm matches. For some rows the clone size is stated as once, few or many, or as a class when expanded; others skip it.

CDR3 protein	CDR3 DNA	D gene	clone size	V gene	J gene
CASSVAPAGVWNEQFF	TGTGCCAGCAGCGTAGCGCCAGCGGGAGTATGGAATGAGCAGTTCTTC	TRBD2	NA	TRBV9	TRBJ2-1
CASSPVGLAAKQYF	TGTGCCAGCTCACCTGTCGGTCTAGCAGCTAAGCAGTACTTC	NA	NA	TRBV18	TRBJ2-7
CASSLAGLGETQYF	TGTGCCAGCAGCTTGGCAGGGTTGGGGGAGACCCAGTACTTC	NA	many	TRBV5-4	TRBJ2-5
CASSLGTARETQYF	TGCGCCAGCAGCTTGGGTACTGCCCGAGAGACCCAGTACTTC	NA	many	TRBV5-1	TRBJ2-5
CASSHGAAPYEQYF	TGCGCCAGCAGTCATGGGGCCGCCCCATACGAGCAGTACTTC	NA	NA	TRBV4-1	TRBJ2-7
CASSPSGYQYNEQFF	TGTGCCAGCAGCCCCTCAGGATACCAATACAATGAGCAGTTCTTC	NA	NA	TRBV9	TRBJ2-1
CASSLGLAGGTQYF	TGTGCCAGCAGCTTGGGACTAGCGGGAGGTACGCAGTATTTT	TRBD2	NA	TRBV11-2	TRBJ2-3
CASSLDSNNSPLHF	TGTGCCAGCAGCTTGGACAGTAATAATTCACCCCTCCACTTT	NA	NA	TRBV7-2	TRBJ1-6
CASSLGSLLGTEAFF	TGTGCCAGCAGCTTAGGGTCCCTGTTGGGCACTGAAGCTTTCTTT	NA	NA	TRBV13	TRBJ1-1
CASSWDPMNTEAFF	TGTGCCAGCAGCTGGGATCCGATGAACACTGAAGCTTTCTTT	NA	NA	TRBV5-5	TRBJ1-1
CACKLRDRAYNEQFF	TGTGCCTGCAAGCTCCGGGACAGGGCCTACAATGAGCAGTTCTTC	TRBD1	NA	TRBV30	TRBJ2-1
CASSPVEAQPQHF	TGTGCCAGCTCACCAGTTGAAGCTCAGCCCCAGCATTTT	NA	NA	TRBV18	TRBJ1-5
CASTGTGGTEAFF	TGTGCCAGCACCGGGACAGGAGGAACTGAAGCTTTCTTT	TRBD1	few	TRBV6-5	TRBJ1-1
CASSQLGGGRTSGFTDTQYF	TGCGCCAGCAGCCAACTTGGGGGTGGCAGAACCAGCGGTTTTACAGATACGCAGTATTTT	NA	NA	TRBV4-3	TRBJ2-3
CASSSDTTGVGGYTF	TGTGCCAGCAGCTCGGATACGACAGGGGTTGGTGGCTACACCTTC	TRBD1	NA	TRBV7-8	TRBJ1-2
CASSLALAWRETQYF	TGTGCCAGCAGCTTGGCCTTGGCCTGGAGAGAGACCCAGTACTTC	NA	NA	TRBV5-8	TRBJ2-5
CASSDRGYGYTF	TGTGCCAGCAGTGACAGGGGGTATGGCTACACCTTC	TRBD1	few	TRBV6-1	TRBJ1-2
CSVDPQQETQYF	TGCAGCGTTGACCCCCAGCAAGAGACCCAGTACTTC	NA	NA	TRBV29-1	TRBJ2-5
CASSYQRTGNYGYTF	TGTGCCAGCAGTTACCAGCGGACAGGGAACTATGGCTACACCTTC	TRBD1	NA	TRBV6-5	TRBJ1-2
CATSRETGLVGDTQYF	TGTGCCACCAGCAGGGAAACAGGACTAGTGGGAGATACGCAGTATTTT	TRBD2	NA	TRBV15	TRBJ2-3
CASSRGRTGGKYF	TGTGCCAGCAGTAGGGGGCGGACGGGCGGAAAGTACTTC	TRBD1	NA	TRBV2	TRBJ2-5
CASSFVGAREQFF	TGTGCCAGCAGCTTCGTCGGGGCACGGGAGCAGTTCTTC	NA	NA	TRBV7-9	TRBJ2-1
CASGKPLSGANVLTF	TGTGCCAGCGGAAAACCACTCTCTGGGGCCAACGTCCTGACTTTC	NA	NA	TRBV28	TRBJ2-6
CASSSPGRATDTQYF	TGTGCCAGCAGTTCCCCCGGCAGGGCAACAGATACGCAGTATTTT	NA	many	TRBV27	TRBJ2-3
CASSLGPGGAVNTEAFF	TGTGCCAGCAGCTTAGGTCCAGGGGGTGCCGTGAACACTGAAGCTTTCTTT	TRBD1	once	TRBV7-2	TRBJ1-1
CASSSTRDGTYEQYF	TGTGCCAGCAGCTCCACCCGGGACGGTACCTACGAGCAGTACTTC	NA	NA	TRBV7-2	TRBJ2-7
CAISSGNTIYF	TGTGCCATTTCATCGGGAAACACCATATATTTT	NA	NA	TRBV6-5	TRBJ1-3
CAISEGLAGDNEQFF	TGTGCCATCAGTGAAGGGCTAGCGGGAGACAATGAGCAGTTCTTC	TRBD2	NA	TRBV10-3	TRBJ2-1
CAWSAGKTVTGELFF	TGTGCCTGGAGTGCCGGGAAAACTGTGACCGGGGAGCTGTTTTTT	NA	NA	TRBV30	TRBJ2-2
CASSLTLLANYGYTF	TGTGCCAGCAGCTTGACGTTGCTGGCTAACTATGGCTACACCTTC	NA	NA	TRBV5-6	TRBJ1-2
CASSEWSRNQPQHF	TGTGCCAGCAGTGAATGGTCGAGAAATCAGCCCCAGCATTTT	NA	NA	TRBV6-1	TRBJ1-5
CASSSRTGINYGYTF	TGTGCCAGCAGCTCCCGGACAGGGATCAACTATGGCTACACCTTC	TRBD1	NA	TRBV7-2	TRBJ1-2